This T cell receptor beta chain comes out of a study of T-cell memory formation after mild COVID-19. The germline gives CDR1 KGHDR, CDR2 SFDVKD. The J segment lost 5 bases and the V segment lost 1 base, leaving 8 bases of the junction unmatched. This CDR3 is 17 amino acids long. Study-wide points: The main location of contracting CD4+ clones was CM and EM, and that of contracting CD8+ clones was EMRA. Clones shrinking from day 15 to 85 showed even CD4/CD8 mixes; later expanders tilted CD4+.

Turning to this clonotype: Antigen unknown.

5'RACE with constant-segment primers built TCRalpha and TCRbeta cDNA libraries with UMIs. MiXCR was run by TCRdb on the 5' RACE reads, yielding one entry per CDR3 protein. The sample shows approximately 450,000 distinct CDR3 sequences, roughly 18% of them seen only once. The sequencing input was PBMCs or a T cell subset sorted from them (not recorded which). The sequence came from an adult woman who had mild COVID-19 (a few samples of this study predate the infection). Cell type and time point are not known. This chain uses TRBV24-1 with TRBJ2-1; 9 bases map to TRBD1. The CDR3 DNA sequence: TGTGCCACCAGTGATTTACAGGACAGGGGATCGGACAATGAGCAGTTCTTC. Amino acid sequence: CATSDLQDRGSDNEQFF.